This T cell receptor beta chain was profiled in a study of T cell responses to AZD1222 COVID-19 vaccine. Findings and caveats of the study: Of spike-specific TCRs, nearly half reportedly target regions left unmutated in variants. Possibly, clonal diversity was underestimated; donors were largely white British and included more females. Spike was spanned by vaccine-associated CD4 TCRs, with dominance at 160-218 and 743-854.

Unmatched junction bases numbered 16, after V lost 4 bases and J lost 4 bases. The CDR3 runs 19 residues. The germline V gene encodes CDR1 SGDLS and CDR2 YYNGEE. The table came from immunoSEQ multiplex PCR; TCRdb's copy has only in-frame clones and leaves some out. The table records about 140,000 clones, approximately 90% of them present only once. Remarks on this clone: Its specificity is not known.

The V call is TRBV9, the J call TRBJ2-6, with 8 positions matching TRBD1. Specimen: peripheral blood, collected on day 0 of AZD1222 vaccination. The sequence was collected from an adult in good health. In DNA, the CDR3 is TGTGCCAGCAGCAACCACCCGGGGCAGGGGGCGGGGGGGGCCAACGTCCTGACTTTC. It codes for CASSNHPGQGAGGANVLTF.